The sequence of this T cell receptor (beta chain) was determined in a study of blood T cell repertoires in COVID-19. Participant age was roughly 18 to 89 years, and participants resided in about 25 US areas. The study counted Cohort 3 donors as recovered given two negative PCRs, clearance, or symptom resolution. Germline V CDR1 and CDR2: MNHEY, SVGAGI. The V gene end was trimmed by 4 bases and the J gene end by 1 base; junction bases not matched to a gene: 3. The CDR3 totals 15 residues. The data were produced by immunoSEQ multiplex PCR, yet TCRdb's version contains in-frame clones alone and is incomplete. This sample has under 350,000 clones; under 90% occur once, and the top ten carry around 1.9%.

The receptor comes from a woman in her sixties or seventies who had recovered from COVID-19. The sample consisted of PBMCs or T cells enriched from blood (not recorded which). The chain is built from TRBV6-5 and TRBJ1-1, with TRBD1 matching over 10 bases. The CDR3, as DNA: TGTGCCAGCAGTTCGGGGACAGGGGCGAACACTGAAGCTTTCTTT. This sequence encodes CASSSGTGANTEAFF.